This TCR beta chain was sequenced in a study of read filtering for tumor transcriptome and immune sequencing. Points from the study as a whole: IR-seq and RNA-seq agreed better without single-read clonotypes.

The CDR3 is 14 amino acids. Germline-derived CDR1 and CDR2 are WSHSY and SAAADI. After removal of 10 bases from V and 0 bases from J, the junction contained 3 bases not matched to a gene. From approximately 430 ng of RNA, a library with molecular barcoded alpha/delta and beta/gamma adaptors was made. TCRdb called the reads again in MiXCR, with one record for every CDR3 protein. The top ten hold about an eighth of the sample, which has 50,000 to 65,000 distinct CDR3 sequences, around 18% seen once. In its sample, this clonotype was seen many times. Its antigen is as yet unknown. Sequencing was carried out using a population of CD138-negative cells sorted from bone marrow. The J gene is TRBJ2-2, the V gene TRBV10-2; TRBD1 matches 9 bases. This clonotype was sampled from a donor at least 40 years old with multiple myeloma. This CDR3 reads CAIRQGANTGELFF. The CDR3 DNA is TGCGCCATCAGACAGGGGGCGAACACCGGGGAGCTGTTTTTT.